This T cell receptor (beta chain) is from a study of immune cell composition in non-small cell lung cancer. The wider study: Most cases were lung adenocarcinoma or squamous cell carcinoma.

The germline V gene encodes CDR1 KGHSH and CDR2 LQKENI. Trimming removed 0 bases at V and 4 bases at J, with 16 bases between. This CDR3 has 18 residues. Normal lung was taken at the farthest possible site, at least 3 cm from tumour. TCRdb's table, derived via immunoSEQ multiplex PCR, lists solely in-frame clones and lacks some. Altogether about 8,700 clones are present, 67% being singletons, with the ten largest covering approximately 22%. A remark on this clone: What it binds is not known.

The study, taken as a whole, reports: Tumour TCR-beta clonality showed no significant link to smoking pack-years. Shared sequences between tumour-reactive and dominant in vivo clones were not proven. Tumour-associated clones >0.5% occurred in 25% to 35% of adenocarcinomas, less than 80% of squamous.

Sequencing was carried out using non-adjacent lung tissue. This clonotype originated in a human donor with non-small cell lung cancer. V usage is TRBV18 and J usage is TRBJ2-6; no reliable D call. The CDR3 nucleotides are TGTGCCAGCTCACCACCGATGGTTCCGACAACCGGGGCCAACGTCCTGACTTTC. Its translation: CASSPPMVPTTGANVLTF.